What follows are 29 T cell receptor beta chains derived from one specimen sequenced in a study of T-cell memory formation after mild COVID-19. One entry per CDR3 protein results from TCRdb running MiXCR on the 5' RACE reads. The sample contains 250,000 to 300,000 distinct CDR3 sequences, 15% to 20% of which appear only once. What was sequenced was PBMCs or a T cell subset sorted from them (not recorded which). The receptors shown here come from a man aged 18 to 30 who had mild COVID-19 (a few samples of this study predate the infection). Cell type and time point are not known.

This sequence joins TRBV20-1 and TRBJ1-6, with 7 bases fitting TRBD1. This CDR3 is 14 amino acids long. CDR1 and CDR2 from the germline V gene are DFQATT and SNEGSKA (reference sequence). V lost 5 bases to trimming and J lost 5 bases; unmatched junction nucleotides: 6. CDR3 loop: CSAGPRGDNSPLHF. The CDR3 DNA reads TGCAGTGCTGGGCCCAGGGGGGATAATTCACCCCTCCACTTT.

V usage is TRBV9 and J usage is TRBJ2-2, with 8 bases aligning to TRBD1. Germline V gene sequence: CDR1 SGDLS, CDR2 YYNGEE. This CDR3 contains 15 residues. The trim removed 4 bases at V and 3 bases at J, leaving 5 bases unmatched. CDR3 in DNA: TGTGCCAGCAGCCAGCGGACAGGGTACACCGGGGAGCTGTTTTTT. This sequence encodes CASSQRTGYTGELFF.

This clonotype has just a few counts. The chain recombines TRBV7-2 with TRBJ2-1, with D maybe TRBD2 (5 bases). This CDR3 is built from 15 residues. Germline-derived CDR1 and CDR2 are SGHTA and FQGNSA. V was clipped by 2 bases and J by 3 bases, with 11 bases between them. The CDR3 loop reads CASSLLRGNYNEQFF. In DNA, the CDR3 is TGTGCCAGCAGCTTACTTCGGGGAAACTACAATGAGCAGTTCTTC.

This clonotype showed up just a few times. The chain has TRBV6-5 and TRBJ2-1; D is unresolved. Trimming removed 5 bases at V and 4 bases at J, with 6 bases between. Per the germline V gene, CDR1 is MNHEY and CDR2 is SVGAGI. The length of the CDR3 is 12 residues. CDR3 amino acids: CASSGIYNEQFF. The CDR3 bases are TGTGCCAGCAGTGGGATTTACAATGAGCAGTTCTTC.

This clonotype was seen only a few times. The chain carries TRBV7-2 and TRBJ2-4; possible D gene TRBD1, 7 bases. Looked up from germline, CDR1 is SGHTA and CDR2 is FQGNSA. The CDR3 covers 16 residues. V was pared by 1 base and J by 7 bases, with 17 bases between. CDR3 bases: TGTGCCAGCAGCTTAGTCGGGACAGTGGCGGGGAACATTCAGTACTTC. Its translation: CASSLVGTVAGNIQYF.

This clonotype was detected a few times. This chain connects TRBV5-1 to TRBJ2-2; 9 bases agree with TRBD2. The ends lost 0 bases at V and 0 bases at J; junction bases unmatched: 6. Germline CDR1 is SGHRS and CDR2 is YFSETQ. CDR3 length: 18 amino acids. CDR3 amino acids: CASSLVSSGEPNTGELFF. CDR3 DNA sequence: TGCGCCAGCAGCTTGGTGTCTAGCGGGGAACCGAACACCGGGGAGCTGTTTTTT.

This clonotype was seen a handful of times. The chain couples TRBV5-1 to TRBJ2-3; TRBD2 aligns across 7 bases. This CDR3 contains 18 residues. Germline CDR1 reads SGHRS; CDR2 reads YFSETQ. The J segment lost 6 bases and the V segment lost 2 bases, leaving 18 bases of the junction unmatched. The CDR3 bases are TGCGCCAGCAGCTTCACCCCCTCCTTCGGCGAGGGAGGGGATACGCAGTATTTT. Its translation: CASSFTPSFGEGGDTQYF.

This clonotype was observed a handful of times. The rearrangement uses TRBV20-1 and TRBJ1-1; TRBD1 might be the D (5 bases). Germline CDR1 is DFQATT and CDR2 is SNEGSKA (reference sequence). The CDR3 contains 14 residues. Trimming cost V 5 bases and J 1 base, with 14 bases left between them. CDR3 loop: CSAPTGRENTEAFF. In DNA, the CDR3 is TGCAGTGCTCCTACAGGCCGGGAGAACACTGAAGCTTTCTTT.

In nucleotides, the CDR3 is TGTGCCAGCAGCGGGCAGGCCCCGGGCTACGAGCAGTACTTC. Translated, it gives CASSGQAPGYEQYF. The chain joins TRBV6-1 to TRBJ2-7, with D hard to call. The CDR3 has 14 residues. V dropped 6 bases and J dropped 3 bases, with 15 bases sitting between them. From germline, CDR1 is MNHNS and CDR2 SASEGT.

This chain connects TRBV7-8 to TRBJ1-1; D remains ambiguous. Germline V lookup: CDR1 SGHVS, CDR2 FQNEAQ. Trimming shortened V by 5 bases and J by 8 bases, and 12 bases separated the two germline ends. The CDR3 contains 12 residues. CDR3 amino acids: CASSEYGREAFF. The CDR3 DNA follows: TGTGCCAGCAGCGAATACGGGAGGGAAGCTTTCTTT.

This clonotype was seen a few times. The chain recombines TRBV11-1 with TRBJ2-5; D is ambiguous. The CDR3 runs to 12 residues. CDR1 SGHAT and CDR2 FQDESV come from the germline V gene (reference sequence). The V and J ends lost 7 bases and 1 base respectively, with 7 bases between them. DNA for the CDR3: TGTGCCAGCACCGGGCCCCAAGAGACCCAGTACTTC. Its protein is CASTGPQETQYF.

The chain combines TRBV6-5 with TRBJ1-6; D is unresolved. V was shortened by 0 bases and J by 2 bases, with 11 bases between the two germline ends. The CDR3 loop spans 17 amino acids. Germline V gene data show CDR1 as MNHEY and CDR2 as SVGAGI. This CDR3 reads CASSYSGVQTYNSPLHF. CDR3 coding DNA: TGTGCCAGCAGTTACTCGGGAGTTCAGACCTATAATTCACCCCTCCACTTT.

This clonotype was detected only a few times. The chain links TRBV7-9 to TRBJ1-3; TRBD1 matches 7 bases. The junction had 16 bases not matched to a gene; V was cut back by 5 bases and J by 3 bases. The V gene's germline CDR1 is SEHNR and CDR2 FQNEAQ (reference sequence). This CDR3 spans 18 amino acids. In nucleotides, the CDR3 is TGTGCCAGCAGCCCCACCTTACCCGGGACAGCCATTGGAAACACCATATATTTT. As protein: CASSPTLPGTAIGNTIYF. The variable domain in full, completed from reference TRBV7-9 and TRBJ1-3, reads DTGVSQNPRHKITKRGQNVTFRCDPISEHNRLYWYRQTLGQGPEFLTYFQNEAQLEKSRLLSDRFSAERPKGSFSTLEIQRTEQGDSAMYLCASSPTLPGTAIGNTIYFGEGSWLTVV.

This clonotype has a handful of counts. The gene calls are TRBV6-5 and TRBJ2-7, with D perhaps assigned TRBD1 or TRBD2 (5 bases each). Per the germline V gene, CDR1 is MNHEY and CDR2 is SVGAGI. With 11 bases removed from V and 2 bases from J, the gap between germline ends came to 13 bases. This CDR3 comprises 12 residues. Here the CDR3 reads CAAGTPAYEQYF. DNA of the CDR3: TGTGCCGCCGGGACGCCGGCCTACGAGCAGTACTTC.

CDR3 region: CASSPRPGRPEAFF. In DNA form, the CDR3 reads TGCGCCAGCAGCCCCAGACCCGGACGACCTGAAGCTTTCTTT. This chain joins TRBV5-1 and TRBJ1-1; no reliable D call. The germline V and J ends were trimmed by 4 bases and 6 bases, with 16 bases remaining between them. CDR3 length equals 14 residues. The germline CDR1 and CDR2 sequences are SGHRS and YFSETQ.

In its sample, this clonotype was seen a few times. The J gene is TRBJ2-1, the V gene TRBV6-5; 7 bases line up with TRBD2. V shed 6 bases and J 4 bases; nucleotides not matched to a gene: 6. Germline CDR1 MNHEY, CDR2 SVGAGI. There are 14 residues in the CDR3. In DNA, the CDR3 is TGTGCCAGCAGACGCGGGGGAAAGTACAATGAGCAGTTCTTC. This translates into CASRRGGKYNEQFF.

The chain recombines TRBV27 with TRBJ2-1; D is uncertain. CDR3 length equals 12 residues. CDR1 is MNHEY, CDR2 SMNVEV, per germline (reference sequence). V lost 8 bases, J lost 7 bases, and 12 bases lay in between. CDR3 loop: CASDFSGNEQFF. CDR3 DNA: TGTGCCAGCGACTTTTCAGGAAATGAGCAGTTCTTC.

V gene TRBV12-3 or TRBV12-4 combines with J gene TRBJ2-5, with TRBD2 matching over 10 bases. The CDR3 contains 15 residues. V trimming: 5 bases; J trimming: 1 base; junction bases outside the gene matches: 4. The CDR3 DNA reads as TGTGCCAGCAGTCCTTTAGCGGGGGGCCAAGAGACCCAGTACTTC. It codes for CASSPLAGGQETQYF.

In this sample, this clonotype turned up a few times. The chain links TRBV28 to TRBJ2-7, with a tentative D call TRBD1 (5 bases). Trimming left V 3 bases short and J 3 bases short, with 21 bases between. Germline CDR1 and CDR2: MDHEN and SYDVKM. This CDR3 is 17 amino acids long. In DNA, the CDR3 is TGTGCCAGCAGTTTGCGACAGCCAACTTTTCCCGTCTACGAGCAGTACGTC. It yields the protein CASSLRQPTFPVYEQYV.

The rearrangement links TRBV5-6 to TRBJ2-2; D unresolved. CDR3 length: 15 residues. Germline CDR1 is SGHDT and CDR2 is YYEEEE. Trimming removed 4 bases at V and 4 bases at J, with 14 bases between. The CDR3 protein is CASSIGPVSTGELFF. In nucleotides, the CDR3 is TGTGCCAGCAGCATCGGCCCCGTCTCCACCGGGGAGCTGTTTTTT.

The chain joins TRBV9 to TRBJ2-3; 8 positions agree with TRBD2. The CDR3 covers 16 residues. The V and J ends lost 3 bases and 1 base, in that order; junction bases with no gene match: 7. Germline values: CDR1 SGDLS, CDR2 YYNGEE. The CDR3 reads CASSAGGLAGTDTQYF. The CDR3 coding sequence is TGTGCCAGCAGCGCCGGTGGACTAGCCGGCACAGATACGCAGTATTTT.

This clonotype was seen a handful of times. The rearrangement links TRBV20-1 to TRBJ1-1, with 8 bases matching TRBD1. The V segment lost 5 bases and the J segment 8 bases; nucleotides outside the gene matches: 13. CDR1 is DFQATT, CDR2 SNEGSKA, per germline (reference sequence). The CDR3 totals 14 residues. The CDR3 region is CSAPTATGGREAFF. Written as DNA, the CDR3 is TGCAGTGCTCCTACGGCTACAGGGGGTCGAGAAGCTTTCTTT.

The chain is built from TRBV7-6 and TRBJ1-6; no reliable D call. V was clipped by 1 base and J by 10 bases, with 14 bases between them. CDR3 length equals 15 residues. Germline V gene data show CDR1 as SGHVS and CDR2 as FNYEAQ. Written as DNA, the CDR3 is TGTGCCAGCAGCTTAGGCCGTGTCTTAGGATCACCCCTCCACTTT. Translating it yields CASSLGRVLGSPLHF.

Here the CDR3 DNA reads TGTGCCAGCAGCGATACAAGCGGGGATTTCCACCAGTACTTC. Protein: CASSDTSGDFHQYF. The chain is built from TRBV11-2 and TRBJ2-5, with TRBD2 matching over 7 bases. The CDR3 contains 14 residues. Per germline, CDR1 SGHAT and CDR2 FQNNGV. Trimming took 5 bases from V and 10 from J; bases not matched to a gene: 13.

The V gene is TRBV15, the J gene TRBJ2-3; 10 nucleotides agree with TRBD1. V shed 4 bases, J shed 5 bases, and the junction held 12 bases outside the gene matches. This CDR3 spans 17 amino acids. CDR1 is LNHNV and CDR2 is YYDKDF in the germline V gene (reference sequence). Here the CDR3 DNA reads TGTGCCACCAGCACGTCCGGGACAGGGGATTTTCAAGATACGCAGTATTTT. This encodes CATSTSGTGDFQDTQYF.

This clonotype was seen more than once but under ten times. The chain combines TRBV12-3 or TRBV12-4 with TRBJ1-1; tentatively, D is TRBD1 (5 bases). The CDR3 runs 15 residues. The ends were cut back, 0 bases at V and 3 bases at J, with 11 bases in the middle. The CDR3 nucleotides read TGTGCCAGCAGTTTAGCGTGGGGGGTTTACACTGAAGCTTTCTTT. It codes for CASSLAWGVYTEAFF.

The chain links TRBV10-3 to TRBJ2-1; TRBD1 matches at 12 bases. The germline gives CDR1 ENHRY, CDR2 SYGVKD. With V trimmed by 5 bases and J by 8 bases, 10 bases remained unmatched. This CDR3 spans 16 amino acids. The CDR3: CAISYPGQGAKDEQFF. In DNA, the CDR3 is TGTGCCATCAGTTACCCGGGACAGGGGGCGAAGGATGAGCAGTTCTTC.

V is TRBV29-1 and J is TRBJ2-1; D is unresolved. Between the trimmed V and J ends, which lost 6 bases and 6 bases, there was a span of 12 bases. CDR1 and CDR2 from the germline V gene are SQVTM and ANQGSEA. This CDR3 is 12 amino acids long. The CDR3 sequence is CSVARSGNEQFF. CDR3 DNA sequence: TGCAGCGTCGCTCGGTCGGGCAATGAGCAGTTCTTC.

This clonotype occurred a few times. This rearrangement joins TRBV12-5 to TRBJ1-1; D is perhaps TRBD1 (5 bases). Germline loops: CDR1 LGHNT, CDR2 FRNRAP. The V end was cut by 7 bases, the J end by 3 bases, with 21 bases between. The CDR3 spans 16 residues. DNA for the CDR3: TGTGCTAGTGCCACATCAAAAAAGGGGTACTACACTGAAGCTTTCTTT. Its protein product is CASATSKKGYYTEAFF.